What follows are 32 T cell receptor beta chains derived from one specimen sequenced in a study. One entry per CDR3 protein results from TCRdb running MiXCR on the RT-PCR reads. The repertoire holds almost 700,000 distinct CDR3 sequences, 11% to 15% seen once, with roughly 3.6% in the top ten. The sample was memory CD4+ T cells from blood. The receptors come from a female donor in good health, serving as a healthy control.

J is TRBJ2-3 and V is TRBV20-1; 10 bases map to TRBD2. Trimming cost V 6 bases and J 4 bases; bases outside gene matches: 19. The CDR3 consists of 18 residues. Germline-derived CDR1 and CDR2 are DFQATT and SNEGSKA (reference sequence). Here the CDR3 DNA reads TGCAGTGCAACCCCTCAGCGGGAGGGGCAGACTCGATCAGATACGCAGTATTTT. The encoded protein is CSATPQREGQTRSDTQYF.

This clonotype was counted a few times. J is TRBJ1-2 and V is TRBV20-1; D perhaps matches TRBD1 (5 bases). The germline V gene encodes CDR1 DFQATT and CDR2 SNEGSKA (reference sequence). The CDR3 contains 15 residues. V was pared by 3 bases and J by 5 bases, with 19 bases between. CDR3 bases: TGCAGTGCTAGGAGAGCGGGGACGGGAGGGTATGGCTACACCTTC. Its translation is CSARRAGTGGYGYTF.

The CDR3 bases are TGTGCCAGCAGACTGGGACAGAACACTGAAGCTTTCTTT. As protein: CASRLGQNTEAFF. V is TRBV7-2 and J is TRBJ1-1; tentative D call: TRBD1 (6 bases). Germline values: CDR1 SGHTA, CDR2 FQGNSA. The V end lost 6 bases, the J end lost 1 base, and 9 bases lay between the germline ends. The CDR3 covers 13 residues.

This clonotype was observed many times. The chain employs TRBV6-6 and TRBJ2-3, with 12 bases aligning to TRBD2. The CDR3 has 18 amino acids. Unmatched junction bases numbered 10, after V lost 5 bases and J lost 1 base. Germline V gene lookup returns CDR1 MNHNY and CDR2 SVGAGI (reference sequence). In nucleotides, the CDR3 is TGTGCCAGCAGTCCCCAACCTAGCGGGAGGGGGGGCACAGATACGCAGTATTTT. Translating gives CASSPQPSGRGGTDTQYF.

This clonotype has a count of ten or more. The J gene is TRBJ2-1, the V gene TRBV5-1; D perhaps matches TRBD2 (6 bases). Trimming took off 0 bases at V and 9 bases at J, with 10 bases between the two ends. The length of the CDR3 is 13 residues. Germline CDR1 and CDR2: SGHRS and YFSETQ. In nucleotides, the CDR3 is TGCGCCAGCAGCTTGGGGCAGGGAGGTGAGCAGTTCTTC. This sequence encodes CASSLGQGGEQFF.

This clonotype was seen only a few times. CDR3: CASSRPGQGKTEAFF. CDR3 bases: TGTGCCAGCAGCCGTCCGGGACAGGGAAAAACTGAAGCTTTCTTT. The chain combines TRBV6-2 or TRBV6-3 with TRBJ1-1, with 9 bases fitting TRBD1. After removal of 6 bases from V and 5 bases from J, the junction contained 10 bases not matched to a gene. Germline V gives CDR1 MNHEY, CDR2 SVGEGT. This CDR3 region has 15 residues.

The gene calls are TRBV2 and TRBJ1-1; D is uncertain. Germline CDR1 is SNHLY and CDR2 is FYNNEI. Trimming took off 7 bases at V and 1 base at J, with 10 bases between the two ends. This CDR3 comprises 13 residues. In DNA form, the CDR3 reads TGTGCCAGCATGTTTGGCAGGAACACTGAAGCTTTCTTT. It encodes CASMFGRNTEAFF.

The V gene is TRBV24-1, the J gene TRBJ2-1; D unresolved. Trimming took off 6 bases at V and 3 bases at J, with 2 bases between the two ends. CDR3 length: 11 residues. Per germline, CDR1 KGHDR and CDR2 SFDVKD. For the CDR3, the DNA is TGTGCCACCAGTATCTACAATGAGCAGTTCTTC. This sequence encodes CATSIYNEQFF.

This clonotype came up a few times. The chain has TRBV20-1 and TRBJ1-1, with unresolved D. Germline-derived CDR1 and CDR2 are DFQATT and SNEGSKA (reference sequence). V was pared by 1 base and J by 3 bases, with 12 bases between. The CDR3 contains 14 residues. CDR3 DNA: TGCAGTGCTAGAGGGCCAGAGTCGTACACTGAAGCTTTCTTT. As protein: CSARGPESYTEAFF.

This chain links TRBV19 with TRBJ2-2; 10 bases fit TRBD1. The CDR3 has 15 amino acids. V was clipped by 7 bases and J by 6 bases; unmatched bases: 8. Germline V CDR1 and CDR2: LNHDA, SQIVND (reference sequence). DNA for the CDR3: TGTGCCAGTAACCTGGGACAGGGGTCCGCCGGGGAGCTGTTTTTT. As protein: CASNLGQGSAGELFF.

Ten or more counts support this clonotype. V and J are TRBV4-1 and TRBJ2-1; possibly TRBD1 for D (6 bases). The V gene lost 5 bases and the J gene lost 0 bases, with 11 bases spanning the gap. This CDR3 spans 15 amino acids. In germline, CDR1 is MGHRA, CDR2 YSYEKL. CDR3 DNA: TGCGCCAGCAGCTATACGGACAGCTCCTACAATGAGCAGTTCTTC. Residues: CASSYTDSSYNEQFF.

This clonotype was detected ten times or more. This chain connects TRBV7-8 to TRBJ1-6, with D maybe TRBD1 (6 bases). The V gene's germline CDR1 is SGHVS and CDR2 FQNEAQ. The CDR3 is 15 amino acids. The V end lost 0 bases, the J end lost 5 bases, and 8 bases lay between the germline ends. CDR3 nucleotide sequence: TGTGCCAGCAGCTTAGCGGGGGCAGATAATTCACCCCTCCACTTT. Its translation: CASSLAGADNSPLHF.

The V and J genes are TRBV7-2 and TRBJ1-1; D uncertain. CDR1 and CDR2 (germline): SGHTA, FQGNSA. V was clipped by 2 bases and J by 1 base, with 8 bases between them. The CDR3 is 14 amino acids. CDR3 sequence: CASSLSRPNTEAFF. The CDR3, as DNA: TGTGCCAGCAGCTTATCCCGGCCGAACACTGAAGCTTTCTTT.

This sequence joins TRBV3-1 and TRBJ2-4; the match to TRBD2 covers 15 bases. The CDR3 is 15 residues long. V gave up 4 bases and J gave up 16 bases; unmatched junction bases: 11. Germline V lookup: CDR1 LGHDT, CDR2 YNNKEL (reference sequence). CDR3 loop: CASSRSGLAGGNPYF. CDR3 nucleotide sequence: TGTGCCAGCAGCCGCTCGGGACTAGCGGGAGGTAACCCCTACTTC.

This clonotype was seen at least ten times. The rearrangement links TRBV7-9 to TRBJ1-5; D gene ambiguous. The CDR3 sequence is 14 residues long. V was clipped by 4 bases and J by 6 bases, with 13 bases between them. The germline CDR1 and CDR2 sequences are SEHNR and FQNEAQ (reference sequence). The CDR3 DNA follows: TGTGCCAGCAGCTCCAGTAACCCCGGTCAGCCCCAGCATTTT. It codes for CASSSSNPGQPQHF.

The J gene is TRBJ2-1, the V gene TRBV20-1; 11 nucleotides agree with TRBD2. CDR3 length equals 16 residues. Unmatched junction bases numbered 8, after V lost 2 bases and J lost 5 bases. Looked up from germline, CDR1 is DFQATT and CDR2 is SNEGSKA (reference sequence). The CDR3 spells CSARKPGTSGNNEQFF. The CDR3 coding sequence is TGCAGTGCTAGAAAACCTGGGACTAGCGGAAACAATGAGCAGTTCTTC.

The V gene is TRBV5-1, the J gene TRBJ2-3; a weak D match, TRBD1 (6 bases). The CDR3 is 15 residues long. V lost 0 bases to trimming and J lost 0 bases, with 8 bases between them. CDR1 is SGHRS, CDR2 YFSETQ, per germline. CDR3 amino acids: CASSLGTDSTDTQYF. As DNA, the CDR3 is TGCGCCAGCAGCTTGGGGACAGATAGCACAGATACGCAGTATTTT.

This clonotype was picked up a small number of times. The chain joins TRBV5-1 to TRBJ1-2; no clear D gene. This CDR3 has 14 residues. Looked up from germline, CDR1 is SGHRS and CDR2 is YFSETQ. Trimming stripped 0 bases from V and 8 bases from J, with 14 bases between. Written as DNA, the CDR3 is TGCGCCAGCAGCTTGGATGCTGGTGGGGAAGGCTACACCTTC. Translated, it gives CASSLDAGGEGYTF.

The V gene is TRBV6-5, the J gene TRBJ1-5; D not certain. This CDR3 has 13 residues. V dropped 5 bases and J dropped 3 bases, with 8 bases sitting between them. From germline, CDR1 is MNHEY and CDR2 SVGAGI. CDR3 sequence: CASSGFDNQPQHF. The CDR3 DNA sequence: TGTGCCAGCAGTGGCTTCGACAATCAGCCCCAGCATTTT.

This clonotype occurred many times. V and J are TRBV29-1 and TRBJ2-2; TRBD1 aligns across 9 bases. Germline trimming cut 5 bases from V and 6 bases from J; bases unmatched to any gene: 7. This CDR3 has 14 amino acids. CDR1 and CDR2 (germline): SQVTM, ANQGSEA. CDR3 residues: CSVSSRDRAGELFF. CDR3 in DNA: TGCAGCGTTTCGTCCCGGGACAGGGCCGGGGAGCTGTTTTTT.

The rearrangement uses TRBV28 and TRBJ2-1; maybe TRBD2 (6 bases). Germline V gene lookup returns CDR1 MDHEN and CDR2 SYDVKM. V was shortened by 7 bases and J by 5 bases, with 12 bases between the two germline ends. This CDR3 spans 13 amino acids. In nucleotides, the CDR3 is TGTGCCAGCACCAGAAGCGGGCACAATGAGCAGTTCTTC. Translating it yields CASTRSGHNEQFF.

This clonotype was seen many times. The chain is built from TRBV20-1 and TRBJ2-7; TRBD2 matches at 7 bases. V lost 5 bases and J lost 0; bases outside the gene matches: 4. The CDR3 is 13 amino acids. The germline CDR1 and CDR2 sequences are DFQATT and SNEGSKA (reference sequence). The CDR3 loop reads CSASRGVSYEQYF. The CDR3 DNA reads TGCAGTGCTTCCCGGGGGGTCTCCTACGAGCAGTACTTC.

This clonotype has a handful of counts. J is TRBJ1-1 and V is TRBV20-1, with TRBD1 matching 7 bases. CDR1 is DFQATT, CDR2 SNEGSKA, per germline (reference sequence). The V segment lost 6 bases and the J segment 4 bases; nucleotides outside the gene matches: 8. The CDR3 consists of 13 residues. The CDR3: CSATGTVGTEAFF. The CDR3 DNA reads TGCAGTGCAACCGGGACAGTGGGCACTGAAGCTTTCTTT.

This clonotype was recorded at least ten times. The chain joins TRBV5-1 to TRBJ2-3; the D is unclear. Trimming pared 4 bases from V and 2 bases from J, leaving 8 bases between. The CDR3 spans 13 residues. Looked up from germline, CDR1 is SGHRS and CDR2 is YFSETQ. The CDR3 bases are TGCGCCAGCAGCCTGGATCCCACAGATACGCAGTATTTT. This sequence encodes CASSLDPTDTQYF. The full variable domain, completed using reference TRBV5-1 and TRBJ2-3, is KAGVTQTPRYLIKTRGQQVTLSCSPISGHRSVSWYQQTPGQGLQFLFEYFSETQRNKGNFPGRFSGRQFSNSRSEMNVSTLELGDSALYLCASSLDPTDTQYFGPGTRLTVL.

This clonotype was counted only a few times. In nucleotides, the CDR3 is TGTGCCAGCAGTCCTGATCCGGGACAGGGTATTCCCCACGAGCAGTACTTC. Protein sequence: CASSPDPGQGIPHEQYF. This sequence joins TRBV6-2 or TRBV6-3 and TRBJ2-7, with TRBD1 identical over 9 bases. V was pared by 5 bases and J by 5 bases, with 16 bases of the junction left unmatched. CDR1 is MNHEY and CDR2 is SVGEGT in the germline V gene. CDR3 length equals 17 residues.

The chain combines TRBV7-2 with TRBJ1-2; the D is unclear. The V end was cut by 5 bases, the J end by 14 bases, with 6 bases between. CDR1 SGHTA and CDR2 FQGNSA come from the germline V gene. This CDR3 contains 8 residues. The CDR3 DNA sequence: TGTGCCAGCAGCCCGCGGACCTTC. Amino acids: CASSPRTF. The full variable domain, with the rest looked up from reference TRBV7-2 and TRBJ1-2, is GAGVSQSPSNKVTEKGKDVELRCDPISGHTALYWYRQSLGQGLEFLIYFQGNSAPDKSGLPSDRFSAERTGGSVSTLTIQRTQQEDSAVYLCASSPRTFGSGTRLTVV.

This clonotype was detected many times. The J gene is TRBJ2-7, the V gene TRBV5-1; no clear D gene. V shed 0 bases and J shed 2 bases, with 9 bases lying between them. Germline CDR1 reads SGHRS; CDR2 reads YFSETQ. The CDR3 spans 14 residues. CDR3 DNA: TGCGCCAGCAGCTTGGAGCCCAGCCCCTACGAGCAGTACTTC. It yields the protein CASSLEPSPYEQYF.

This clonotype has more than one count but fewer than ten. V gene TRBV30 combines with J gene TRBJ2-3; weak D call: TRBD2 (6 bases). The germline V gene has CDR1 GTSNPN and CDR2 SVGIG (reference sequence). The V and J ends lost 2 bases and 3 bases respectively, with 15 bases between them. The CDR3 contains 15 residues. Here the CDR3 reads CAWSLEGTGTDTQYF. CDR3 sequence (DNA): TGTGCCTGGAGTTTGGAGGGGACCGGGACAGATACGCAGTATTTT.

This clonotype appeared many times. The rearrangement joins TRBV7-2 to TRBJ1-5; D is unclear. The germline gives CDR1 SGHTA, CDR2 FQGNSA. Deletions cut 5 bases from V and 0 bases from J, with 11 bases between. The CDR3 runs 15 residues. DNA of the CDR3: TGTGCCAGCAGCCCGAATATTGATAGCAATCAGCCCCAGCATTTT. Translation gives CASSPNIDSNQPQHF.

This sequence joins TRBV2 and TRBJ2-2; no definite D call. Germline values: CDR1 SNHLY, CDR2 FYNNEI. The CDR3 loop spans 14 amino acids. V lost 5 bases and J 3 bases, leaving 10 bases between the germline ends. CDR3 nucleotide sequence: TGTGCCAGCAGTCCAATGGGGTACACCGGGGAGCTGTTTTTT. It is translated as CASSPMGYTGELFF.

The sample holds many counts of this clonotype. V and J are TRBV7-2 and TRBJ1-4, with a tentative D call TRBD1 (6 bases). The CDR3 sequence is 15 residues long. Deletions cut 5 bases from V and 7 bases from J, with 17 bases between. The germline V gene encodes CDR1 SGHTA and CDR2 FQGNSA. Here the CDR3 reads CASSRQQGVFEKLFF. CDR3 in DNA: TGTGCCAGCAGCAGACAACAGGGAGTATTTGAAAAACTGTTTTTT.

J is TRBJ2-7 and V is TRBV25-1, with 8 bases that match TRBD1. Germline V gene data show CDR1 as MGHDK and CDR2 as SYGVNS. The junction had 3 bases not matched to a gene; V was cut back by 3 bases and J by 2 bases. This CDR3 spans 14 amino acids. CDR3 DNA: TGTGCCAGCAGTGACCCGGGACAGGCCTACGAGCAGTACTTC. Encoded protein: CASSDPGQAYEQYF.